The T cell receptor (beta chain) under discussion was sequenced for a study of cytomegalovirus exposure and HLA in healthy donors. Study-wide results and limits: It was confirmed in vitro that a few of the CMV-associated chains were specific for CMV antigens. Among the most significant clusters, several appeared linked to common viral pathogens in a later analysis.

Points on this clone: What it binds is unknown. The junction does not match germline at one end; this may be a read error.

A multiplex PCR was run with 60 Vbeta primers and 13 Jbeta primers. Method: immunoSEQ multiplex PCR; TCRdb's copy keeps in-frame clones and lacks some. Of about 150,000 clones listed, 75% to 85% are singletons. The donors, nominally healthy at sampling, likely had unrecorded immune exposures. The germline gives CDR1 GTSNPN, CDR2 SVGIG (reference sequence). The CDR3 contains 13 residues. Sequencing used PBMCs. The sequence derives from a woman in her 40s in good health and CMV-seropositive. The V call is TRBV30, the J call TRBJ2-7; D is perhaps TRBD1 (5 bases). The chain's CDR3 is CAWSRRGSYGQYF. CDR3 coding DNA: TGTGCCTGGAGTCGAAGGGGTTCCTACGGGCAGTACTTC.